The entry below describes one TCR beta chain. As yet, its antigen is unknown. Germline loops: CDR1 LNHDA, CDR2 SQIVND (reference sequence). Trimming cost V 3 bases and J 4 bases; bases outside gene matches: 1. The CDR3 loop spans 13 amino acids. This record belongs to a study of OX40 agonist ivuxolimab in advanced cancers. Study-level information: Dose-escalation subjects each had hepatocellular carcinoma, melanoma, renal cell or head and neck cancer.

Repertoires were generated with immunoSEQ multiplex PCR, while TCRdb's copy carries only in-frame clones and drops some. In the table there are approximately 72,000 clones, almost 90% of which are singletons. Overall study findings and caveats: Partial responders dosed at 0.1-3.0 mg/kg displayed clonal expansion ranking among the lowest. Mean expanded clone counts were higher in CD8+ than CD4+ T cells.

Autoimmune disease history or systemic immunosuppression disqualified patients. The receptor was derived from an adult with an advanced solid tumor such as melanoma, head and neck, liver or kidney cancer. Material: CD4+ or CD8+ T cells sorted from blood, obtained in a trial of the OX40 agonist ivuxolimab. The V gene is TRBV19, the J gene TRBJ1-1, with TRBD1 matching over 8 bases. The CDR3, as DNA: TGTGCCAGTAGTATGCAGGGGGCCACTGAAGCTTTCTTT. The encoded protein is CASSMQGATEAFF. The full variable domain, its missing parts supplied by reference TRBV19 and TRBJ1-1, is DGGITQSPKYLFRKEGQNVTLSCEQNLNHDAMYWYRQDPGQGLRLIYYSQIVNDFQKGDIAEGYSVSREKKESFPLTVTSAQKNPTAFYLCASSMQGATEAFFGQGTRLTVV.